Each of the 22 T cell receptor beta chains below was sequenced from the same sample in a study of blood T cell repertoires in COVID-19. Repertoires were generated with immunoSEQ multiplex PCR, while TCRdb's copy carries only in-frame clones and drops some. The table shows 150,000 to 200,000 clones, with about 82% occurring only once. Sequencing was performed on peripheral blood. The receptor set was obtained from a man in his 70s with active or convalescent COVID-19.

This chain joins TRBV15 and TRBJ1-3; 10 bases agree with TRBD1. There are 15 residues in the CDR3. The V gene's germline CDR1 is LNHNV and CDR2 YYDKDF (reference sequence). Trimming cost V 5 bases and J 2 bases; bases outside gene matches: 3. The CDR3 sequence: CATSGGTGAGNTIYF. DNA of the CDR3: TGTGCCACCAGCGGAGGGACAGGGGCTGGAAACACCATATATTTT. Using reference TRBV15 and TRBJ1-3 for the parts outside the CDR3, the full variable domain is DAMVIQNPRYQVTQFGKPVTLSCSQTLNHNVMYWYQQKSSQAPKLLFHYYDKDFNNEADTPDNFQSRRPNTSFCFLDIRSPGLGDTAMYLCATSGGTGAGNTIYFGEGSWLTVV.

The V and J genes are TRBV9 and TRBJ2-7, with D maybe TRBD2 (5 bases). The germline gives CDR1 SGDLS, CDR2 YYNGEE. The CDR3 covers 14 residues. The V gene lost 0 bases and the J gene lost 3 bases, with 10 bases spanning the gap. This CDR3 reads CASSVDHGNYEQYF. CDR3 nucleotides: TGTGCCAGCAGCGTAGATCACGGGAACTACGAGCAGTACTTC.

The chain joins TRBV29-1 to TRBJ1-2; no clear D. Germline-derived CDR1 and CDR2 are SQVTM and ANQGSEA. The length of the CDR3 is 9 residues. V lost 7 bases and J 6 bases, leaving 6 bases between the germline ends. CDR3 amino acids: CSAPDGYTF. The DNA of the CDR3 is TGCAGCGCACCAGATGGCTACACCTTC.

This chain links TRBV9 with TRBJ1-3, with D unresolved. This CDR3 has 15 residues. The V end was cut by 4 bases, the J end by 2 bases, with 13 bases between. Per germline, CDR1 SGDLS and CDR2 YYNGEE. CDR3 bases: TGTGCCAGCAGCTCTCGTGGGCAAACTGGAAACACCATATATTTT. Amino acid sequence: CASSSRGQTGNTIYF.

The CDR3 here is CASSQRYAGAGGELFF. The CDR3 DNA reads as TGCGCCAGCAGCCAAAGATACGCGGGGGCCGGCGGGGAGCTGTTTTTT. This chain uses TRBV4-1 with TRBJ2-2, with D possibly TRBD2 on 7 matching bases. The CDR3 has 16 residues. Germline V gene sequence: CDR1 MGHRA, CDR2 YSYEKL. The germline V and J ends were trimmed by 2 bases and 7 bases, with 17 bases remaining between them.

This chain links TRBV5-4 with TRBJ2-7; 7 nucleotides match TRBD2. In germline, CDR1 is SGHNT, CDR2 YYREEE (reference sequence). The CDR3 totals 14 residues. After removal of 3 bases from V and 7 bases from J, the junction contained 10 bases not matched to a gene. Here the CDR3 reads CASSSGGGYVEQYF. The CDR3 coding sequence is TGTGCCAGCAGCTCTGGGGGGGGGTACGTAGAGCAGTACTTC.

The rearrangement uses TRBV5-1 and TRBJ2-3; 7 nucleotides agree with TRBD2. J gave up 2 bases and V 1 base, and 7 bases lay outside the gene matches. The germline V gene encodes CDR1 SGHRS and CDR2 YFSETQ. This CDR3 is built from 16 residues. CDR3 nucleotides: TGCGCCAGCAGCTTGTACGCGGGAGAGATCACAGATACGCAGTATTTT. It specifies CASSLYAGEITDTQYF.

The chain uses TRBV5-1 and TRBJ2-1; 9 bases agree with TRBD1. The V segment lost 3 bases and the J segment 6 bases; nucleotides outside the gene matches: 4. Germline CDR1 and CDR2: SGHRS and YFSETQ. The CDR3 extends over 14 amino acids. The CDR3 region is CASSWDREVNEQFF. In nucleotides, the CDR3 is TGCGCCAGCAGCTGGGACAGGGAGGTCAATGAGCAGTTCTTC.

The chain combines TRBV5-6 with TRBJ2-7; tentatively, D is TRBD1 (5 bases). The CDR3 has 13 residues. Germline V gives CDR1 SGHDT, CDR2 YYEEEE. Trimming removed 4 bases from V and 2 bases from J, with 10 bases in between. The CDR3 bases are TGTGCCAGCAGCCCGGCAGGGCCCTACGAGCAGTACTTC. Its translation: CASSPAGPYEQYF.

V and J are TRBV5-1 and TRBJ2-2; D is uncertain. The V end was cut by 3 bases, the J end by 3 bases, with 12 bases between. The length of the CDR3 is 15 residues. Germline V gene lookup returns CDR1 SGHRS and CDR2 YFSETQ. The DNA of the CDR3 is TGCGCCAGCAGCTCCCACTACACCTACACCGGGGAGCTGTTTTTT. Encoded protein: CASSSHYTYTGELFF.

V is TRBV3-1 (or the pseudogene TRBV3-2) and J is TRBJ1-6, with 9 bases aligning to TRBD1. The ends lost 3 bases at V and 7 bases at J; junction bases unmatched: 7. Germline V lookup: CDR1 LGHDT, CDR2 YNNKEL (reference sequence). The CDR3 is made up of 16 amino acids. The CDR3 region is CASSQLGGTGNSPLHF. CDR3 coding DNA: TGTGCCAGCAGCCAGCTTGGGGGGACAGGGAATTCACCCCTCCACTTT.

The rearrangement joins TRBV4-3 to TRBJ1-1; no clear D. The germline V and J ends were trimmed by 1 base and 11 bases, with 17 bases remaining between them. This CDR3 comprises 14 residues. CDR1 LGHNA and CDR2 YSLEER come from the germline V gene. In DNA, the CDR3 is TGCGCCAGCAGCCAAGGACTCCTGAACACTGGGGCTTTCTTT. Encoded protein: CASSQGLLNTGAFF.

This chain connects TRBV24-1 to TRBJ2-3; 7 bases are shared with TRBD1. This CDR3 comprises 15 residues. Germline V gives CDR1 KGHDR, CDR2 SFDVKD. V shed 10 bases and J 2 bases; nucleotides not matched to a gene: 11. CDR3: CATQGGGTPTDTQYF. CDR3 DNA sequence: TGTGCCACTCAAGGGGGCGGCACCCCCACAGATACGCAGTATTTT.

The CDR3 loop reads CASSTMTGIYGGYTF. The CDR3 nucleotides read TGTGCCAGTAGTACTATGACAGGGATATATGGTGGCTACACCTTC. This chain links TRBV19 with TRBJ1-2; 7 bases line up with TRBD1. Germline assignment: CDR1 LNHDA and CDR2 SQIVND (reference sequence). The CDR3 runs to 15 residues. The V gene end was trimmed by 4 bases and the J gene end by 7 bases; junction bases not matched to a gene: 12.

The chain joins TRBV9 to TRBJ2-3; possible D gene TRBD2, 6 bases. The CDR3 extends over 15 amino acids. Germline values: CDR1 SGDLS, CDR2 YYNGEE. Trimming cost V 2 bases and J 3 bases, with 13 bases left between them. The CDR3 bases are TGTGCCAGCAGCGTTTCCGGGACTCGAACAGATACGCAGTATTTT. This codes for CASSVSGTRTDTQYF.

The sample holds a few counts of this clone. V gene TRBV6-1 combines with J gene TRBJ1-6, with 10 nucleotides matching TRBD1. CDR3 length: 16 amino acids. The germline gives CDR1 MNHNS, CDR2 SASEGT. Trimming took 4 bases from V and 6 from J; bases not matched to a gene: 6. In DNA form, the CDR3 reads TGTGCCAGCAGTGTACTCAGGGACAGGGGTAATTCACCCCTCCACTTT. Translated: CASSVLRDRGNSPLHF.

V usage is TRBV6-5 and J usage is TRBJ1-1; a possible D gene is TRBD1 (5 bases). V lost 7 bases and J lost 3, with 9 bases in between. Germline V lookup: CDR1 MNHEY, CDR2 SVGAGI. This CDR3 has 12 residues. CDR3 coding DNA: TGTGCCAGCAAGTCGGGGGACACTGAAGCTTTCTTT. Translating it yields CASKSGDTEAFF.

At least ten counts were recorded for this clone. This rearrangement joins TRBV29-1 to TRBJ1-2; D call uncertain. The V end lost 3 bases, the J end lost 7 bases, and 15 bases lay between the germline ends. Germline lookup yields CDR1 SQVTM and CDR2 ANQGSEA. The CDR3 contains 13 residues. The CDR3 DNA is TGCAGCGTTGAGGGTCTAAAGGCAGGTGGCTACACCTTC. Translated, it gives CSVEGLKAGGYTF.

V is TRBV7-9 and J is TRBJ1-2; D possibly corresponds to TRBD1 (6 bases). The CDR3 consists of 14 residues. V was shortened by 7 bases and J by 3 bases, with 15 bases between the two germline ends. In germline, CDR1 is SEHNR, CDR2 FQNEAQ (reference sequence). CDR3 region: CASNDRSRDYGYTF. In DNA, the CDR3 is TGTGCCAGCAATGACAGGTCACGGGACTATGGCTACACCTTC.

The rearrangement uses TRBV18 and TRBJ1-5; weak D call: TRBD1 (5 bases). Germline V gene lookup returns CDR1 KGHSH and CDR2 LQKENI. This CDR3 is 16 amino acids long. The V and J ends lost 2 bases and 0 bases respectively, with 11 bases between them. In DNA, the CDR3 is TGTGCCAGCTCACCATCCCAAAGGGGTAGCAATCAGCCCCAGCATTTT. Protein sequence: CASSPSQRGSNQPQHF.

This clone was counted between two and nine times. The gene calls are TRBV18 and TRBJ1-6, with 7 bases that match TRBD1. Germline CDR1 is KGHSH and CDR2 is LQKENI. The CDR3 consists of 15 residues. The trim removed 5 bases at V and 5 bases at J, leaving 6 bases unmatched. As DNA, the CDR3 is TGTGCCAGCTCAACCCGACAGGGTGATAATTCACCCCTCCACTTT. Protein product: CASSTRQGDNSPLHF.

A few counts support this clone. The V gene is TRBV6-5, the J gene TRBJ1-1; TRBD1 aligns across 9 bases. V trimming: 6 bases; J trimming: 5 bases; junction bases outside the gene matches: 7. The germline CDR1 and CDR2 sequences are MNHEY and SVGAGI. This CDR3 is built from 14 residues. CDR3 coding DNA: TGTGCCAGCAGCAGACAGGGGGTGGGAACTGAAGCTTTCTTT. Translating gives CASSRQGVGTEAFF.